These 26 T cell receptor beta chains share one sample of origin, sequenced in a study of regulatory T cells in long-lasting Graves disease. Sequencing libraries for TCR beta were prepared with iRepertoire HTBI primers and Arm-PCR of CDR3 regions. From the multiplex PCR reads, TCRdb called clonotypes with MiXCR, one entry per CDR3 protein. Of 390,000 or so distinct CDR3 sequences in the sample, 10% to 15% were seen once. The time point is: newly diagnosed GD, antithyroid drugs for less than 3 months. Preparation of the TCR library used RNA extracted from PBMCs. These data are also associated with another study on T cells in Graves' hyperthyroidism and ophthalmopathy.

The sample was peripheral blood mononuclear cells (PBMCs), taken at new diagnosis, from a patient treated with antithyroid drugs. Receptor source: a young woman with Graves disease.

This clonotype was observed many times. The chain couples TRBV6-2 or TRBV6-3 to TRBJ1-5, with a possible D match to TRBD1 (6 bases). Per the germline V gene, CDR1 is MNHEY and CDR2 is SVGEGT. The CDR3 runs 14 residues. The V end was cut by 0 bases, the J end by 11 bases, with 14 bases between. CDR3 loop: CASSYSGDIGTQHF. The CDR3 coding sequence is TGTGCCAGCAGTTACTCGGGGGACATCGGGACCCAGCATTTT.

This clonotype was counted at least ten times. The V and J genes are TRBV24-1 and TRBJ2-1; 8 positions match TRBD2. CDR3 size: 17 residues. In germline, CDR1 is KGHDR, CDR2 SFDVKD. V lost 3 bases and J lost 7; bases outside the gene matches: 13. The CDR3 sequence: CATSDNTGTRIINEQFF. The CDR3 DNA follows: TGTGCCACCAGTGATAATACCGGGACTAGGATTATAAATGAGCAGTTCTTC.

This clonotype was observed at least ten times. The V gene is TRBV28, the J gene TRBJ2-5; the D is unclear. The CDR3 runs to 12 residues. V was shortened by 4 bases and J by 3 bases, with 6 bases between the two germline ends. Germline V gene sequence: CDR1 MDHEN, CDR2 SYDVKM. The chain's CDR3 is CASSSLKETQYF. The CDR3 DNA follows: TGTGCCAGCAGTTCACTGAAAGAGACCCAGTACTTC.

This clonotype was observed many times. The J gene is TRBJ2-5, the V gene TRBV28; no firm D call. Trimming took off 3 bases at V and 2 bases at J, with 7 bases between the two ends. This CDR3 comprises 13 residues. The V gene's germline CDR1 is MDHEN and CDR2 SYDVKM. For the CDR3, the DNA is TGTGCCAGCAGTTTCCACCAGCAAGAGACCCAGTACTTC. Its protein is CASSFHQQETQYF.

This chain joins TRBV20-1 and TRBJ2-3; the D gene is possibly TRBD2 (6 bases). Trimming left V 2 bases short and J 6 bases short, with 27 bases between. Germline V gives CDR1 DFQATT, CDR2 SNEGSKA (reference sequence). The CDR3 loop spans 18 amino acids. CDR3 DNA: TGCAGTGCTAGACATTGGGACTCTCATTCCCTCGCGGGCGATACGCAGTATTTT. As protein: CSARHWDSHSLAGDTQYF.

Worth noting for this clonotype: A much bigger clone sits one base away, suggesting this may be a read error. This sequence joins TRBV12-3 or TRBV12-4 and TRBJ1-6; 9 positions agree with TRBD1. CDR3 size: 14 residues. V gave up 7 bases and J gave up 8 bases; unmatched junction bases: 6. The CDR3 nucleotides are TGTGCCAGCAAACGGACAGGGGAGGATTCACCCCTCCACTTT. Residues: CASKRTGEDSPLHF.

In this sample, this clonotype turned up many times. This rearrangement joins TRBV5-6 to TRBJ1-3; no firm D call. The germline V gene encodes CDR1 SGHDT and CDR2 YYEEEE. The CDR3 sequence is 20 residues long. Trimming shortened V by 2 bases and J by 0 bases, and 24 bases separated the two germline ends. CDR3 amino acids: CASSFLGQASSLFSGNTIYF. CDR3 coding DNA: TGTGCCAGCAGCTTTCTTGGCCAGGCATCTTCACTCTTCTCTGGAAACACCATATATTTT.

V gene TRBV7-9 combines with J gene TRBJ2-3, with 10 nucleotides matching TRBD2. V was clipped by 5 bases and J by 10 bases; unmatched bases: 3. The CDR3 covers 12 residues. Per germline, CDR1 SEHNR and CDR2 FQNEAQ (reference sequence). The CDR3 DNA reads TGTGCCAGCAGCCTTGGGACTAGCGCGCAGTATTTT. Protein: CASSLGTSAQYF.

In this sample, this clonotype turned up many times. The rearrangement joins TRBV14 to TRBJ1-1; D gene unclear. Trimming stripped 4 bases from V and 4 bases from J, with 10 bases between. CDR1 and CDR2 from the germline V gene are SGHDN and FVKESK. The CDR3 loop spans 13 amino acids. The CDR3 nucleotides read TGTGCCAGCAGCCGCCATGACCTCACTGAAGCTTTCTTT. Translating gives CASSRHDLTEAFF.

This clonotype was counted at least ten times. V usage is TRBV6-2 or TRBV6-3 and J usage is TRBJ2-3; 9 nucleotides line up with TRBD2. CDR3 length: 16 residues. V lost 8 bases, J lost 4 bases, and 13 bases stayed unmatched. CDR1 MNHEY and CDR2 SVGEGT come from the germline V gene. CDR3 amino acids: CASRTRGLAIADTQYF. The CDR3 nucleotides read TGTGCCAGCCGAACCCGAGGACTAGCGATTGCAGATACGCAGTATTTT.

This clonotype has ten or more counts. The chain links TRBV28 to TRBJ1-3; D call uncertain. V gave up 7 bases and J gave up 7 bases, with 5 bases separating them. The V gene's germline CDR1 is MDHEN and CDR2 SYDVKM. CDR3 size: 10 residues. CDR3 residues: CASISNTIYF. DNA of the CDR3: TGTGCCAGCATATCTAACACCATATATTTT.

This clonotype was counted a few times. The gene calls are TRBV20-1 and TRBJ2-5, with D possibly TRBD2 on 5 matching bases. The CDR3 is 11 residues long. Between the trimmed V and J ends, which lost 2 bases and 7 bases, there was a span of 8 bases. The germline V gene encodes CDR1 DFQATT and CDR2 SNEGSKA (reference sequence). The chain's CDR3 is CSARLAGTQYF. CDR3 DNA sequence: TGCAGTGCTAGACTAGCTGGGACCCAGTACTTC.

This clonotype occurred many times. CDR3 in amino acids: CSVAFGGYMNTEAFF. The CDR3 DNA follows: TGCAGCGTTGCTTTCGGGGGTTACATGAACACTGAAGCTTTCTTT. The J gene is TRBJ1-1, the V gene TRBV29-1; a possible D gene is TRBD1 (5 bases). CDR1 is SQVTM, CDR2 ANQGSEA, per germline. The V gene lost 4 bases and the J gene lost 0 bases, with 15 bases spanning the gap. The CDR3 spans 15 residues.

This clonotype was recorded a few times. This chain uses TRBV6-5 with TRBJ1-1; TRBD1 is a possible D gene (5 bases). This CDR3 has 17 residues. CDR1 and CDR2 from the germline V gene are MNHEY and SVGAGI. Trimming cost V 4 bases and J 4 bases, with 22 bases left between them. In DNA, the CDR3 is TGTGCCAGCAGTTTTAGGGGTGTGCCAGGATACGGCACTGAAGCTTTCTTT. Translation: CASSFRGVPGYGTEAFF.

This clonotype came up many times. The CDR3 loop is CAISEDGEQYF. Written as DNA, the CDR3 is TGTGCCATCAGTGAGGACGGCGAGCAGTACTTC. This chain joins TRBV10-3 and TRBJ2-7, with D uncertain. Trimming removed 2 bases from V and 6 bases from J, with 5 bases in between. The germline V gene encodes CDR1 ENHRY and CDR2 SYGVKD. The CDR3 is 11 residues long.

In this sample, this clonotype turned up a few times. This chain joins TRBV20-1 and TRBJ1-3; D remains ambiguous. The V end was cut by 5 bases, the J end by 0 bases, with 17 bases between. Germline CDR1 is DFQATT and CDR2 is SNEGSKA (reference sequence). The CDR3 has 16 residues. The CDR3 DNA is TGCAGTGCTCTTATAGCGGGCAGCCTCTCTGGAAACACCATATATTTT. Its translation: CSALIAGSLSGNTIYF.

This clonotype showed up many times. This chain joins TRBV20-1 and TRBJ1-4, with a tentative D call TRBD1 (6 bases). Germline assignment: CDR1 DFQATT and CDR2 SNEGSKA (reference sequence). The CDR3 runs 14 residues. Trimming cost V 3 bases and J 6 bases, with 14 bases left between them. The CDR3 DNA follows: TGCAGTGCTAGGAATATGGACAGAGATGAAAAACTGTTTTTT. This translates into CSARNMDRDEKLFF.

This clonotype was counted many times. The rearrangement uses TRBV28 and TRBJ2-7; maybe TRBD2 (5 bases). Germline V gives CDR1 MDHEN, CDR2 SYDVKM. The CDR3 has 14 amino acids. Trimming removed 3 bases at V and 3 bases at J, with 12 bases between. Here the CDR3 DNA reads TGTGCCAGCAGTTTGAACCTAGCCGACTACGAGCAGTACTTC. Its translation: CASSLNLADYEQYF.

This clonotype came up many times. The genes are TRBV11-2 and TRBJ1-1, with 9 bases aligning to TRBD1. V shed 2 bases and J 5 bases; nucleotides not matched to a gene: 3. Germline V gene sequence: CDR1 SGHAT, CDR2 FQNNGV. This CDR3 is 14 amino acids long. The CDR3, as DNA: TGTGCCAGCAGCTTACTACAGGGGGCGACTGAAGCTTTCTTT. Its protein product is CASSLLQGATEAFF.

This clonotype was counted many times. The chain combines TRBV6-5 with TRBJ1-6, with 9 bases lining up with TRBD1. The CDR3 is 15 amino acids. The junction had 1 base not matched to a gene; V was cut back by 2 bases and J by 5 bases. CDR1 is MNHEY, CDR2 SVGAGI, per germline. CDR3 protein: CASSYRTGDNSPLHF. The CDR3 DNA reads TGTGCCAGCAGTTACCGGACAGGGGATAATTCACCCCTCCACTTT.

This clonotype was recorded at least ten times. The chain employs TRBV12-3 or TRBV12-4 and TRBJ1-5; D gene ambiguous. The V end lost 2 bases, the J end lost 6 bases, and 14 bases lay between the germline ends. This CDR3 has 15 amino acids. DNA for the CDR3: TGTGCCAGCAGTTTACTGGGATGGGGTCGTCAGCCCCAGCATTTT. This sequence encodes CASSLLGWGRQPQHF.

This clonotype was picked up a small number of times. The rearrangement links TRBV18 to TRBJ1-3; D call uncertain. V was trimmed by 1 base and J by 9 bases, leaving 10 bases between them. Per the germline V gene, CDR1 is KGHSH and CDR2 is LQKENI. This CDR3 comprises 13 residues. The CDR3 region has the DNA TGTGCCAGCTCACCACTCGGGGAAGGCACCATATATTTT. Encoded protein: CASSPLGEGTIYF.

This clonotype was observed a few times. The V gene is TRBV5-5, the J gene TRBJ2-7; no definite D call. The ends were cut back, 0 bases at V and 3 bases at J, with 10 bases in the middle. The CDR3 consists of 14 residues. The germline V gene has CDR1 SGHKS and CDR2 YYEKEE (reference sequence). CDR3 sequence: CASSLVQYNYEQYF. For the CDR3, the DNA is TGTGCCAGCAGCTTGGTACAGTACAACTACGAGCAGTACTTC.

In its sample, this clonotype was seen many times. The rearrangement joins TRBV5-1 to TRBJ1-2, with a tentative D call TRBD1 (6 bases). With 4 bases removed from V and 5 bases from J, the gap between germline ends came to 15 bases. The CDR3 totals 14 residues. Germline CDR1 is SGHRS and CDR2 is YFSETQ. The CDR3 DNA reads TGCGCCAGCAGCCTACAAGGGGGGGGGTATGGCTACACCTTC. Residues: CASSLQGGGYGYTF.

In this sample, this clonotype turned up many times. The V and J genes are TRBV18 and TRBJ1-1; the D is unclear. V lost 3 bases and J 3 bases, leaving 17 bases between the germline ends. The germline gives CDR1 KGHSH, CDR2 LQKENI. CDR3 length: 16 residues. CDR3 DNA: TGTGCCAGCTCACCGGAGGGCCCCAGGTGGGACACTGAAGCTTTCTTT. Residues: CASSPEGPRWDTEAFF.

This clonotype was counted only a few times. The CDR3 DNA reads as TGCAGTGGCGCTCTAGCGGGAGTTGAGACCCAGTACTTC. Its translation is CSGALAGVETQYF. The chain couples TRBV20-1 to TRBJ2-5; 10 positions match TRBD2. The CDR3 sequence is 13 residues long. V shed 7 bases and J 5 bases; nucleotides not matched to a gene: 7. Germline V gene data show CDR1 as DFQATT and CDR2 as SNEGSKA (reference sequence).